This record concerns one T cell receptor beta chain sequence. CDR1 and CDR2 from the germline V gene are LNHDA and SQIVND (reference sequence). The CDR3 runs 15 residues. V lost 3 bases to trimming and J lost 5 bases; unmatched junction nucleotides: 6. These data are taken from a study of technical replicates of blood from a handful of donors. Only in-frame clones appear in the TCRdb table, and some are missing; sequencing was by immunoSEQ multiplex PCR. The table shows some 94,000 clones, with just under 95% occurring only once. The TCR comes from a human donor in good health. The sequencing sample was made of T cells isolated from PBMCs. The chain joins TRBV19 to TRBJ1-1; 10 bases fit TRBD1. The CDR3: CASSIGDRGITEAFF. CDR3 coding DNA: TGTGCCAGTAGTATCGGGGACAGGGGCATAACTGAAGCTTTCTTT.